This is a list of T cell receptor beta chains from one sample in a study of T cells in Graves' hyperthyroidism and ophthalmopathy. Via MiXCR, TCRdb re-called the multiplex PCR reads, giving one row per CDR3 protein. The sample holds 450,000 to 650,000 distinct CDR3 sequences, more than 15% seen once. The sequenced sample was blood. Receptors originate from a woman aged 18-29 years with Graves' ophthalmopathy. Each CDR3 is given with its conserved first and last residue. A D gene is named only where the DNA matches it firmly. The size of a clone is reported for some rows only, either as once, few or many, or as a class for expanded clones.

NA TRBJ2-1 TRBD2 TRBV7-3 TGTGCCAGCAGCCCCCTTGAGGCTAGCGGGGGGGGCACTGACGATGAGCAGTTCTTC CASSPLEASGGGTDDEQFF
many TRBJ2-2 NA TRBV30 TGTGCCTGGAGTATAGGGGTAGACACCGGGGAGCTGTTTTTT CAWSIGVDTGELFF
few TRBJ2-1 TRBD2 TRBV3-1 TGTGCCAGCAGCCCGAAGCCCCTAGCGGGAGGTAATGAGCAGTTCTTC CASSPKPLAGGNEQFF
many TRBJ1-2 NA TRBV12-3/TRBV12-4 TGTGCCAGCGGCGCAGGCTATGGCTACACCTTC CASGAGYGYTF
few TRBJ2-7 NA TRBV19 TGTGCCAGTAGGCCCAACGGGGGTCGCGAGCAGTACTTC CASRPNGGREQYF
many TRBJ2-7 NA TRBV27 TGTGCCAGCGGGCTCTACGAGCAGTACTTC CASGLYEQYF
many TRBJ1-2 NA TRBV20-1 TGCAGTGCTAGGCCCGGGGGAACAGGGCAAGGCTACACCTTC CSARPGGTGQGYTF
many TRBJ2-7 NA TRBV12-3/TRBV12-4 TGTGCCAGCAGTTTAGCGTTGGTCGACGAGCAGTACTTC CASSLALVDEQYF
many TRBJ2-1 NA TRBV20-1 TGCAGTGCTCCGGATAGGGGCCAGGGCCAAATTGAGCAGTTCTTC CSAPDRGQGQIEQFF
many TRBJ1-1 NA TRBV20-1 TGCAGTGCTAGAGATTCTCCCCTACAGGGCAACACTGAAGCTTTCTTT CSARDSPLQGNTEAFF
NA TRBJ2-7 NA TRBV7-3 TGTGCCAGCAGCTTAACAGGGGGGCTAACTTACGAGCAGTACTTC CASSLTGGLTYEQYF
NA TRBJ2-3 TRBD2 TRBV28 TGTGCCAGCAGCCTGGGAGCGGGATGGACAGATACGCAGTATTTT CASSLGAGWTDTQYF
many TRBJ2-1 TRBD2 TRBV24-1 TGTGCCACCAGTGGACTAGCCAACAATGAGCAGTTCTTC CATSGLANNEQFF
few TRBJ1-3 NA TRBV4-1 TGCGCCAGCAGCCAAGAGGTCTCTGGAAACACCATATATTTT CASSQEVSGNTIYF
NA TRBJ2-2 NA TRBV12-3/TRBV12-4 TGTGCCAGCAGGGCCCTTTCGAGGGAGCTGTTTTTT CASRALSRELFF